The rows below give T cell receptor beta chains drawn from one sample of a study of control samples from healthy donors and cancer patients. Repertoires were generated with immunoSEQ multiplex PCR, while TCRdb's copy carries only in-frame clones and drops some. The data hold under 100,000 clones, with roughly 91% observed a single time. The specimen was PBMCs. Receptors originate from a woman in her forties or fifties with colorectal cancer. Each CDR3 is given with its conserved first and last residue. A D gene is named only where the DNA matches it firmly.

v_gene,j_gene,d_gene,CDR3aa,CDR3nt
TRBV19,TRBJ2-5,TRBD2,CASSISGVQETQYF,TGTGCCAGTAGTATCAGCGGGGTCCAAGAGACCCAGTACTTC
TRBV24-1,TRBJ2-5,-,CATSDRGTEKETQYF,TGTGCCACCAGTGACCGCGGGACAGAAAAAGAGACCCAGTACTTC
TRBV10-1,TRBJ1-1,-,CASSVGGGTEAFF,TGCGCCAGCAGTGTTGGCGGGGGCACTGAAGCTTTCTTT
TRBV27,TRBJ2-1,-,CASSLGQGGYNEQFF,TGTGCCAGCAGTTTGGGTCAGGGTGGATACAATGAGCAGTTCTTC
TRBV6-5,TRBJ2-1,TRBD2,CASRRLAGTNEQFF,TGTGCCAGCAGGCGACTAGCGGGGACTAATGAGCAGTTCTTC
TRBV6-5,TRBJ2-5,-,CASSYSILRETQYF,TGTGCCAGCAGTTACTCGATTTTGCGGGAGACCCAGTACTTC
TRBV19,TRBJ2-2,-,CASSTATGELFF,TGTGCCAGTAGTACTGCCACCGGGGAGCTGTTTTTT
TRBV3-1/TRBV3-2,TRBJ1-5,TRBD1,CASSLTGGGGQPQHF,TGTGCCAGCAGCCTTACAGGGGGCGGGGGTCAGCCCCAGCATTTT
TRBV4-1,TRBJ2-3,-,CASSQEGLGTDTQYF,TGCGCCAGCAGCCAAGAAGGGTTAGGCACAGATACGCAGTATTTT
TRBV15,TRBJ1-5,-,CATSRDEGQPQHF,TGTGCCACCAGCAGAGATGAGGGTCAGCCCCAGCATTTT
TRBV9,TRBJ2-1,-,CASSVDNSGPANNEQFF,TGTGCCAGCAGCGTAGACAACTCGGGCCCAGCGAACAATGAGCAGTTCTTC
TRBV19,TRBJ2-5,-,CASKPAGQETQYF,TGTGCCAGTAAACCTGCGGGTCAAGAGACCCAGTACTTC
TRBV6-4,TRBJ1-1,-,CASSTELNTEAFF,TGTGCCAGCAGTACCGAATTGAACACTGAAGCTTTCTTT
TRBV3-1/TRBV3-2,TRBJ1-2,-,CASSHTGGYTF,TGTGCCAGCAGCCATACCGGGGGCTACACCTTC
TRBV18,TRBJ1-1,-,CASSLIMLAGSENTEAFF,TGTGCCAGCTCACTCATCATGTTGGCAGGTTCGGAAAACACTGAAGCTTTCTTT
TRBV19,TRBJ1-1,-,CASSILYTTEAFF,TGTGCCAGTAGTATATTATACACCACTGAAGCTTTCTTT